These 21 T cell receptor beta chains were sequenced from one sample in a study of T cell responses to AZD1222 COVID-19 vaccine. This table comes from immunoSEQ multiplex PCR, and its TCRdb copy is limited to in-frame clones, with some not included. Of 120,000 or so clones listed, less than 90% were seen once; the top ten hold approximately 28%. The specimen was peripheral blood, collected on day 0 of AZD1222 vaccination. The receptor set was obtained from an adult in good health.

Comment on this clone: This same CDR3 is encoded by further DNA sequences in the sample. V and J are TRBV12-3 or TRBV12-4 and TRBJ1-2, with 7 bases fitting TRBD1. Trimming cost V 5 bases and J 6 bases; bases outside gene matches: 3. The length of the CDR3 is 12 residues. The CDR3 DNA reads TGTGCCAGCAGTCCCAGGGGGGATGGCTACACCTTC. It yields the protein CASSPRGDGYTF.

The chain carries TRBV9 and TRBJ2-7, with D perhaps matching TRBD1 (5 bases). Trimming pared 4 bases from V and 0 bases from J, leaving 8 bases between. There are 13 residues in the CDR3. The germline V gene encodes CDR1 SGDLS and CDR2 YYNGEE. The CDR3 sequence: CASSPQVSYEQYF. CDR3 bases: TGTGCCAGCAGCCCACAGGTCTCCTACGAGCAGTACTTC.

The V and J genes are TRBV9 and TRBJ2-5; D possibly corresponds to TRBD2 (6 bases). CDR3 size: 17 residues. Germline V CDR1 and CDR2: SGDLS, YYNGEE. The ends were cut back, 2 bases at V and 0 bases at J, with 17 bases in the middle. The CDR3 coding sequence is TGTGCCAGCAGCGTCGGAGGGGTGGCGGGGTACCAAGAGACCCAGTACTTC. It is translated as CASSVGGVAGYQETQYF. Full variable domain (remainder filled in from reference TRBV9 and TRBJ2-5): DSGVTQTPKHLITATGQRVTLRCSPRSGDLSVYWYQQSLDQGLQFLIQYYNGEERAKGNILERFSAQQFPDLHSELNLSSLELGDSALYFCASSVGGVAGYQETQYFGPGTRLLVL.

The chain employs TRBV12-3 or TRBV12-4 and TRBJ2-5; 9 positions agree with TRBD1. The J segment lost 9 bases and the V segment lost 3 bases, leaving 5 bases of the junction unmatched. The CDR3 length is 13 residues. The CDR3 nucleotides read TGTGCCAGCAGTTTCCGGGACAGGGCCCCCCAGTACTTC. This codes for CASSFRDRAPQYF.

V is TRBV6-5 and J is TRBJ1-4; no clear D. V gave up 6 bases and J gave up 2 bases, with 10 bases separating them. The CDR3 is 14 amino acids. Germline V lookup: CDR1 MNHEY, CDR2 SVGAGI. CDR3 DNA: TGTGCCAGCAGCCAGCGTTGGACTAATGAAAAACTGTTTTTT. It is translated as CASSQRWTNEKLFF.

The rearrangement uses TRBV5-1 and TRBJ1-1, with 7 bases aligning to TRBD1. The germline V gene encodes CDR1 SGHRS and CDR2 YFSETQ. This CDR3 has 16 amino acids. The trim removed 0 bases at V and 3 bases at J, leaving 8 bases unmatched. The CDR3 protein is CASSLARGGWDTEAFF. CDR3 nucleotides: TGCGCCAGCAGCTTGGCCAGAGGGGGCTGGGACACTGAAGCTTTCTTT.

This clone was recorded once. V is TRBV18 and J is TRBJ1-1; maybe TRBD1 (5 bases). The CDR3 covers 16 residues. In germline, CDR1 is KGHSH, CDR2 LQKENI. Trimming pared 3 bases from V and 5 bases from J, leaving 19 bases between. The CDR3 here is CASSPGQGMGETEAFF. The CDR3 nucleotides read TGTGCCAGCTCACCCGGGCAGGGTATGGGTGAGACTGAAGCTTTCTTT.

The chain employs TRBV5-1 and TRBJ2-5, with D tentatively TRBD1 (6 bases). The germline CDR1 and CDR2 sequences are SGHRS and YFSETQ. With 4 bases removed from V and 2 bases from J, the gap between germline ends came to 12 bases. This CDR3 is 14 amino acids long. CDR3 nucleotide sequence: TGCGCCAGCAGCCCCCGGGACACACAAGAGACCCAGTACTTC. Translation gives CASSPRDTQETQYF.

The chain carries TRBV6-6 and TRBJ2-7; TRBD1 might be the D (7 bases). Trimming took 2 bases from V and 1 from J, leaving 12 bases between them. The CDR3 extends over 15 amino acids. Germline V lookup: CDR1 MNHNY, CDR2 SVGAGI (reference sequence). DNA of the CDR3: TGTGCCAGCAGTTACGGCCAGGGGGGATCCTACGAGCAGTACTTC. Translation: CASSYGQGGSYEQYF.

In this sample, this clone turned up a few times. The V and J genes are TRBV6-5 and TRBJ1-2; 7 nucleotides agree with TRBD1. Germline CDR1 MNHEY, CDR2 SVGAGI. Trimming cost V 4 bases and J 8 bases; bases outside gene matches: 10. The CDR3 length is 14 residues. The CDR3, as DNA: TGTGCCAGCAGTTCCGTCCGACAGGGCTGGGGCTACACCTTC. It translates to CASSSVRQGWGYTF.

The rearrangement links TRBV19 to TRBJ1-2; no definite D call. Trimming pared 5 bases from V and 4 bases from J, leaving 20 bases between. Per the germline V gene, CDR1 is LNHDA and CDR2 is SQIVND (reference sequence). This CDR3 is built from 16 residues. CDR3 coding DNA: TGTGCCAGTAGTCGCTCGGGAGGGCTGCTTGGCTATGGCTACACCTTC. This encodes CASSRSGGLLGYGYTF. The whole variable domain, filled in from reference TRBV19 and TRBJ1-2, reads DGGITQSPKYLFRKEGQNVTLSCEQNLNHDAMYWYRQDPGQGLRLIYYSQIVNDFQKGDIAEGYSVSREKKESFPLTVTSAQKNPTAFYLCASSRSGGLLGYGYTFGSGTRLTVV.

The chain recombines TRBV5-1 with TRBJ2-1; D gene unclear. Germline V lookup: CDR1 SGHRS, CDR2 YFSETQ. CDR3 length: 16 amino acids. V lost 0 bases and J 0 bases, leaving 10 bases between the germline ends. The CDR3 spells CASSLAPPSSYNEQFF. The CDR3 region has the DNA TGCGCCAGCAGCTTGGCGCCACCAAGCTCCTACAATGAGCAGTTCTTC.

J is TRBJ2-6 and V is TRBV6-5; D is unresolved. There are 14 residues in the CDR3. Trimming pared 6 bases from V and 2 bases from J, leaving 8 bases between. Germline assignment: CDR1 MNHEY and CDR2 SVGAGI. The CDR3 nucleotides are TGTGCCAGCAGCCAAAGTACTGGGGCCAACGTCCTGACTTTC. As protein: CASSQSTGANVLTF.

This clone was found once. V gene TRBV30 combines with J gene TRBJ1-1; TRBD1 matches 8 bases. With 8 bases clipped from V and 5 bases from J, the junction kept 7 bases outside the gene matches. Germline CDR1 and CDR2: GTSNPN and SVGIG (reference sequence). The CDR3 spans 12 residues. CDR3: CAKRGQGTEAFF. The CDR3 DNA follows: TGTGCCAAGCGAGGACAGGGAACTGAAGCTTTCTTT.

The J gene is TRBJ2-2, the V gene TRBV5-1; 10 nucleotides agree with TRBD2. Germline CDR1 SGHRS, CDR2 YFSETQ. V was pared by 3 bases and J by 0 bases, with 8 bases of the junction left unmatched. The CDR3 totals 18 residues. CDR3 DNA sequence: TGCGCCAGCAGCTCCGGACTAGCGGCCTCGTCGAACACCGGGGAGCTGTTTTTT. As protein: CASSSGLAASSNTGELFF.

The rearrangement uses TRBV6-5 and TRBJ2-1, with TRBD2 as a possible D gene (5 bases). Germline loops: CDR1 MNHEY, CDR2 SVGAGI. This CDR3 has 16 residues. V was shortened by 0 bases and J by 9 bases, with 18 bases between the two germline ends. CDR3 amino acids: CASSYSGLGRGGEQFF. CDR3 nucleotides: TGTGCCAGCAGTTACTCCGGCCTGGGGAGAGGTGGTGAGCAGTTCTTC.

This clone was counted a single time. This chain uses TRBV12-3 or TRBV12-4 with TRBJ2-7; D might be TRBD2 (5 bases). The CDR3 length is 13 residues. V lost 6 bases and J lost 3, with 12 bases in between. The CDR3 protein is CASRASGIYEQYF. Written as DNA, the CDR3 is TGTGCCAGCAGGGCATCGGGGATCTACGAGCAGTACTTC.

The chain joins TRBV7-9 to TRBJ1-1; TRBD1 matches 12 bases. The CDR3 is 17 residues long. Germline V gives CDR1 SEHNR, CDR2 FQNEAQ (reference sequence). V trimming: 5 bases; J trimming: 0 bases; junction bases outside the gene matches: 7. CDR3 residues: CASSPRDRGRVNTEAFF. CDR3 sequence (DNA): TGTGCCAGCAGCCCACGGGACAGGGGGCGCGTGAACACTGAAGCTTTCTTT.

This chain links TRBV10-3 with TRBJ1-1; TRBD1 might be the D (5 bases). V shed 3 bases and J shed 5 bases, with 10 bases lying between them. The CDR3 sequence is 13 residues long. Germline CDR1 reads ENHRY; CDR2 reads SYGVKD. Here the CDR3 DNA reads TGTGCCATCAGTGATACCGGGGGAACTGAAGCTTTCTTT. It translates to CAISDTGGTEAFF.

V gene TRBV18 combines with J gene TRBJ2-3; the D is unclear. In germline, CDR1 is KGHSH, CDR2 LQKENI. The CDR3 contains 14 residues. V was cut by 3 bases and J by 1 base, with 8 bases left in between. In DNA, the CDR3 is TGTGCCAGCTCACCTCGTGAGCGCACAGATACGCAGTATTTT. Its protein is CASSPRERTDTQYF.

V is TRBV24-1 and J is TRBJ1-5; maybe TRBD1 (6 bases). The length of the CDR3 is 17 residues. From germline, CDR1 is KGHDR and CDR2 SFDVKD. Trimming left V 5 bases short and J 2 bases short, with 18 bases between. CDR3 sequence reads: CATSANPQGPGNQPQHF. The CDR3 nucleotides are TGTGCCACCAGTGCTAACCCACAGGGCCCTGGCAATCAGCCCCAGCATTTT.